The rows below give T cell receptor beta chains drawn from one sample of a study of human T cells and chemical hapten exposure. Each CDR3 protein gets one entry after TCRdb re-called the RACE reads with MiXCR. The sample consists of around 33,000 distinct CDR3 sequences, more than 10% of them appearing once. The material sequenced was whole blood, taken in connection with sensitization to the hapten diphenylcyclopropenone (DPC). All receptors derive from a woman in her forties with alopecia areata. Some clones in this sample may be carry-over from other donors' samples. Both conserved end residues are trimmed from each CDR3.

CDR3 protein | J gene | V gene
SATGTSGRASYNEQF | TRBJ2-1 | TRBV20-1
ASSLGADRLAF | TRBJ1-1 | TRBV7-9
ASSGRDGYTEAF | TRBJ1-1 | TRBV27
ASSLEGRVDEQF | TRBJ2-1 | TRBV28
ASSPGTNEQF | TRBJ2-1 | TRBV5-5
ASSNRIAGGTDTQY | TRBJ2-3 | TRBV9
ASSSSGTGWIEQY | TRBJ2-7 | TRBV7-2
ASSLGTSGSGSIQY | TRBJ2-4 | TRBV28
ASSPFGSYNEQF | TRBJ2-1 | TRBV14
ASSQESPNVHVD | TRBJ2-7 | TRBV4-2
ASSEQGLRYQETQY | TRBJ2-5 | TRBV11-2
ASSPHPSGSYEQY | TRBJ2-7 | TRBV5-1
ASSLASAGTSQDEQF | TRBJ2-1 | TRBV11-2
ASTQGSGNYGYT | TRBJ1-2 | TRBV12-3/TRBV12-4
ASSDRDIYQETQY | TRBJ2-5 | TRBV12-3/TRBV12-4
ASSYGQKETQY | TRBJ2-5 | TRBV6-5
ASSRPQGDYGYT | TRBJ1-2 | TRBV12-3/TRBV12-4
ASSKHATLGGIYNEQF | TRBJ2-1 | TRBV11-2
ASSRNGELF | TRBJ2-2 | TRBV4-2
ASRLNGELF | TRBJ2-2 | TRBV2
ASSVKKTQY | TRBJ2-5 | TRBV28